This entry lists 32 T cell receptor beta chains sequenced from one sample in a study of graft-versus-host responses after intestinal transplantation (dated by TCRdb to the early 2020s). The time point label corresponds to: cells obtained before transplantation from donor or recipient. The library was built by means of the immunoSEQ multiplex PCR assay. TCRdb limited this immuneACCESS table to in-frame rearrangements with V and J called. A share of clones is missing; checked studies link under half to unresolved V genes, and the rest is unexplained. Recorded for this sample are 40,000 to 60,000 clones; 84% of them occurred a single time. Over 0.4% of the sample comes from the top ten. Antigens for these TCRs are unknown. The sample consisted of unstimulated CD4+ T cells sorted from spleen or lymph node cells, taken before transplant. Every receptor here comes from a human donor who was the organ donor for an intestinal transplant.

The chain employs TRBV18 and TRBJ2-7; possibly TRBD2 for D (5 bases). V dropped 6 bases and J dropped 0 bases, with 24 bases sitting between them. The CDR3 contains 18 residues. CDR1 is KGHSH, CDR2 LQKENI, per germline. CDR3: CASSLKENPSLPSYEQYF. The CDR3 DNA reads TGTGCCAGCTCTCTAAAGGAGAACCCTAGCCTTCCCTCCTACGAGCAGTACTTC.

The V gene is TRBV2, the J gene TRBJ1-2, with D possibly matching TRBD1 (5 bases). The CDR3 covers 15 residues. V shed 0 bases and J shed 0 bases, with 8 bases lying between them. From germline, CDR1 is SNHLY and CDR2 FYNNEI. CDR3 protein: CASSEAGRSNYGYTF. The CDR3 DNA reads as TGTGCCAGCAGTGAAGCGGGGCGCTCTAACTATGGCTACACCTTC. The whole variable domain, filled in from reference TRBV2 and TRBJ1-2, reads EPEVTQTPSHQVTQMGQEVILRCVPISNHLYFYWYRQILGQKVEFLVSFYNNEISEKSEIFDDQFSVERPDGSNFTLKIRSTKLEDSAMYFCASSEAGRSNYGYTFGSGTRLTVV.

The sample holds a few counts of this clone. Other nucleotide sequences in the sample specify the same CDR3. The V call is TRBV5-4, the J call TRBJ2-7; 11 bases are a match to TRBD2. The CDR3 loop spans 15 amino acids. J was trimmed by 6 bases and V by 2 bases; bases with no gene match: 7. Germline values: CDR1 SGHNT, CDR2 YYREEE (reference sequence). CDR3 sequence reads: CASSFLAGGRREQYF. In DNA, the CDR3 is TGTGCCAGCAGCTTTCTAGCGGGAGGTCGGCGCGAGCAGTACTTC.

The chain is built from TRBV29-1 and TRBJ2-2; 9 bases map to TRBD1. CDR1 and CDR2 (germline): SQVTM, ANQGSEA. J was trimmed by 5 bases and V by 2 bases; bases with no gene match: 6. This CDR3 is built from 15 residues. The CDR3 spells CSVEPDRGGTGELFF. The CDR3 DNA sequence: TGCAGCGTTGAACCCGACAGGGGGGGGACCGGGGAGCTGTTTTTT.

The chain combines TRBV7-2 with TRBJ1-3; D not certain. Germline lookup yields CDR1 SGHTA and CDR2 FQGNSA. The CDR3 extends over 14 amino acids. Trimming stripped 1 base from V and 6 bases from J, with 10 bases between. The CDR3 DNA follows: TGTGCCAGCAGCTTAGGGCCCTTTATAAACACCATATATTTT. It encodes CASSLGPFINTIYF.

The rearrangement joins TRBV30 to TRBJ1-2, with 11 bases that match TRBD1. The junction had 4 bases not matched to a gene; V was cut back by 0 bases and J by 4 bases. The CDR3 has 15 residues. Germline V gene sequence: CDR1 GTSNPN, CDR2 SVGIG (reference sequence). The CDR3 loop reads CAWSVPGTGGYGYTF. The CDR3 bases are TGTGCCTGGAGTGTCCCGGGGACAGGGGGCTATGGCTACACCTTC.

The chain employs TRBV15 and TRBJ2-3; D unclear. The CDR3 has 14 amino acids. With 0 bases removed from V and 5 bases from J, the gap between germline ends came to 9 bases. Germline CDR1 reads LNHNV; CDR2 reads YYDKDF (reference sequence). The CDR3 DNA follows: TGTGCCACCAGCAGAGATCACGTGGAAGATACGCAGTATTTT. Its protein is CATSRDHVEDTQYF. The full variable domain, its missing parts supplied by reference TRBV15 and TRBJ2-3, is DAMVIQNPRYQVTQFGKPVTLSCSQTLNHNVMYWYQQKSSQAPKLLFHYYDKDFNNEADTPDNFQSRRPNTSFCFLDIRSPGLGDTAMYLCATSRDHVEDTQYFGPGTRLTVL.

V is TRBV7-2 and J is TRBJ1-5, with D possibly being TRBD1 (6 bases). V lost 2 bases and J 4 bases, leaving 9 bases between the germline ends. Germline values: CDR1 SGHTA, CDR2 FQGNSA. CDR3 length equals 14 residues. The CDR3 region is CASSLRQGNQPQHF. The CDR3 DNA reads TGTGCCAGCAGCTTACGGCAGGGGAATCAGCCCCAGCATTTT. The entire variable domain, with the rest obtained from reference TRBV7-2 and TRBJ1-5, is as follows: GAGVSQSPSNKVTEKGKDVELRCDPISGHTALYWYRQSLGQGLEFLIYFQGNSAPDKSGLPSDRFSAERTGGSVSTLTIQRTQQEDSAVYLCASSLRQGNQPQHFGDGTRLSIL.

CDR3 amino acids: CASSLGPSWAYEQYF. The CDR3 nucleotides read TGTGCCAGCAGCCTAGGGCCCTCCTGGGCCTACGAGCAGTACTTC. The chain recombines TRBV5-6 with TRBJ2-7; D gene unclear. Looked up from germline, CDR1 is SGHDT and CDR2 is YYEEEE. V lost 4 bases to trimming and J lost 2 bases, with 16 bases between them. CDR3 size: 15 residues.

The J gene is TRBJ2-2, the V gene TRBV19; 13 bases map to TRBD2. The V gene's germline CDR1 is LNHDA and CDR2 SQIVND (reference sequence). The ends lost 4 bases at V and 1 base at J; junction bases unmatched: 0. The CDR3 contains 16 residues. CDR3 nucleotides: TGTGCCAGTAGTAGACTAGCGGGAGGGAACACCGGGGAGCTGTTTTTT. Protein: CASSRLAGGNTGELFF.

The chain combines TRBV27 with TRBJ1-2; no clear D gene. The V end lost 7 bases, the J end lost 4 bases, and 10 bases lay between the germline ends. Germline CDR1 MNHEY, CDR2 SMNVEV (reference sequence). The CDR3 runs 12 residues. For the CDR3, the DNA is TGTGCCAGCACGAAGCGGCCCTATGGCTACACCTTC. Translation: CASTKRPYGYTF.

The rearrangement joins TRBV7-6 to TRBJ2-7, with D perhaps TRBD2 (6 bases). CDR1 and CDR2 from the germline V gene are SGHVS and FNYEAQ. This CDR3 has 14 residues. Trimming left V 7 bases short and J 5 bases short, with 18 bases between. The CDR3 nucleotides read TGTGCCAGCACCGGTCGGGGACTGGACAACGAGCAGTACTTC. The encoded protein is CASTGRGLDNEQYF.

This rearrangement joins TRBV13 to TRBJ2-1; D assignment may be TRBD1 or TRBD2 (6 bases each). With 0 bases removed from V and 4 bases from J, the gap between germline ends came to 10 bases. Germline values: CDR1 PRHDT, CDR2 FYEKMQ (reference sequence). CDR3 length: 15 residues. The CDR3 nucleotides read TGTGCCAGCAGCTTAGGCGGGGGCTCTTACAATGAGCAGTTCTTC. Translation gives CASSLGGGSYNEQFF.

The chain uses TRBV6-1 and TRBJ2-7; a weak D match, TRBD1 (7 bases). This CDR3 is built from 14 residues. Germline assignment: CDR1 MNHNS and CDR2 SASEGT. V lost 7 bases to trimming and J lost 0 bases, with 13 bases between them. The CDR3 coding sequence is TGTGCCAGCACCAGGGGGGTGAACTCCTACGAGCAGTACTTC. Amino acids: CASTRGVNSYEQYF.

The chain recombines TRBV7-9 with TRBJ1-4; D gene ambiguous. Germline V gives CDR1 SEHNR, CDR2 FQNEAQ (reference sequence). V was clipped by 1 base and J by 0 bases, with 3 bases between them. The CDR3 sequence is 14 residues long. In nucleotides, the CDR3 is TGTGCCAGCAGCTTAGGGACAACTAATGAAAAACTGTTTTTT. Protein: CASSLGTTNEKLFF.

The J gene is TRBJ2-3, the V gene TRBV19; TRBD2 aligns across 15 bases. Germline lookup yields CDR1 LNHDA and CDR2 SQIVND (reference sequence). J was trimmed by 4 bases and V by 5 bases; bases with no gene match: 10. The CDR3 spans 18 residues. The CDR3 nucleotides read TGTGCCAGTAGTCCCTCTTGGACTAGCGGGAGGGGGGCAGATACGCAGTATTTT. Residues: CASSPSWTSGRGADTQYF.

This rearrangement joins TRBV9 to TRBJ1-3; no clear D. Trimming removed 0 bases from V and 7 bases from J, with 8 bases in between. CDR1 is SGDLS, CDR2 YYNGEE, per germline. The CDR3 loop spans 13 amino acids. The CDR3, as DNA: TGTGCCAGCAGCGTAGAACACGCTAACACCATATATTTT. It is translated as CASSVEHANTIYF.

The rearrangement links TRBV10-1 to TRBJ2-7, with TRBD1 matching 9 bases. Germline CDR1 and CDR2: WNHNN and SYGVQD (reference sequence). The CDR3 is 17 amino acids. Unmatched junction bases numbered 7, after V lost 0 bases and J lost 1 base. CDR3 in amino acids: CASSESGTGRGSYEQYF. CDR3 DNA sequence: TGCGCCAGCAGTGAGTCCGGGACAGGGCGTGGTTCCTACGAGCAGTACTTC.

V gene TRBV11-3 combines with J gene TRBJ2-7, with TRBD2 as a possible D gene (6 bases). The CDR3 totals 16 residues. Per the germline V gene, CDR1 is SGHNT and CDR2 is YENEEA. The V end lost 2 bases, the J end lost 1 base, and 15 bases lay between the germline ends. In DNA form, the CDR3 reads TGTGCCAGCAGCTTATATGGAGCGGGTACTTCCTACGAGCAGTACTTC. This codes for CASSLYGAGTSYEQYF.

The chain uses TRBV11-2 and TRBJ1-1; D call uncertain. Germline V gene sequence: CDR1 SGHAT, CDR2 FQNNGV. V was shortened by 4 bases and J by 1 base, with 13 bases between the two germline ends. The CDR3 totals 15 residues. The CDR3 nucleotides are TGTGCCAGCAGCTCGGGAGTAGGCAAGAACACTGAAGCTTTCTTT. Protein sequence: CASSSGVGKNTEAFF.

The chain uses TRBV6-1 and TRBJ1-2; no reliable D call. The germline CDR1 and CDR2 sequences are MNHNS and SASEGT. The CDR3 runs 13 residues. Trimming took 5 bases from V and 4 from J, leaving 11 bases between them. The DNA for the CDR3 is TGTGCCAGCAGTCGTTCCGGGTCCTATGGCTACACCTTC. This gives the protein CASSRSGSYGYTF.

The V gene is TRBV6-5, the J gene TRBJ2-5, with TRBD1 matching over 7 bases. Trimming took 7 bases from V and 3 from J; bases not matched to a gene: 11. The germline V gene encodes CDR1 MNHEY and CDR2 SVGAGI. CDR3 length equals 15 residues. CDR3 protein: CASTRVQGREETQYF. The DNA for the CDR3 is TGTGCCAGCACCAGAGTACAGGGGCGGGAAGAGACCCAGTACTTC.

V and J are TRBV7-2 and TRBJ1-4, with 7 positions matching TRBD1. V dropped 5 bases and J dropped 0; count of bases not matched to a gene: 9. There are 17 residues in the CDR3. Looked up from germline, CDR1 is SGHTA and CDR2 is FQGNSA. The DNA for the CDR3 is TGTGCCAGCAGCCCCAGGGGGGGGGAGACAACTAATGAAAAACTGTTTTTT. Amino acid sequence: CASSPRGGETTNEKLFF.

V gene TRBV18 combines with J gene TRBJ1-5; D is uncertain. Germline CDR1 KGHSH, CDR2 LQKENI. Trimming pared 2 bases from V and 2 bases from J, leaving 16 bases between. The CDR3 is 17 amino acids. As DNA, the CDR3 is TGTGCCAGCTCACCAATTCCCCTAAATCTGGGCAATCAGCCCCAGCATTTT. This sequence encodes CASSPIPLNLGNQPQHF.

The J gene is TRBJ1-1, the V gene TRBV19; tentative D call: TRBD1 (5 bases). Looked up from germline, CDR1 is LNHDA and CDR2 is SQIVND (reference sequence). V was cut by 6 bases and J by 3 bases, with 11 bases left in between. This CDR3 region has 13 residues. The CDR3 bases are TGTGCCAGTAGGGTCTTAGGGGACACTGAAGCTTTCTTT. Its translation is CASRVLGDTEAFF.

This chain links TRBV18 with TRBJ1-2, with a possible D match to TRBD1 (5 bases). The V gene's germline CDR1 is KGHSH and CDR2 LQKENI. V gave up 5 bases and J gave up 2 bases, with 15 bases separating them. CDR3 size: 15 residues. The CDR3 reads CASSKGQGGNYGYTF. CDR3 bases: TGTGCCAGCTCAAAAGGGCAGGGCGGCAACTATGGCTACACCTTC.

V and J are TRBV30 and TRBJ2-1; 9 positions match TRBD2. CDR3 size: 13 residues. The V and J ends lost 1 base and 5 bases, in that order; junction bases with no gene match: 0. Germline V CDR1 and CDR2: GTSNPN, SVGIG (reference sequence). CDR3 sequence (DNA): TGTGCCTGGAGTGGACTAGCGGACAATGAGCAGTTCTTC. Translated: CAWSGLADNEQFF.

The genes are TRBV6-1 and TRBJ2-7; 12 nucleotides align to TRBD1. The germline V gene has CDR1 MNHNS and CDR2 SASEGT. The CDR3 is 15 amino acids. V lost 6 bases, J lost 0 bases, and 3 bases stayed unmatched. This CDR3 reads CASSQGQGASYEQYF. DNA for the CDR3: TGTGCCAGCAGCCAGGGACAGGGGGCCTCCTACGAGCAGTACTTC.

This chain connects TRBV7-9 to TRBJ2-3, with D possibly TRBD2 on 5 matching bases. The V and J ends lost 2 bases and 1 base respectively, with 13 bases between them. This CDR3 region has 16 residues. Germline CDR1 SEHNR, CDR2 FQNEAQ (reference sequence). The DNA for the CDR3 is TGTGCCAGCAGCTTAACCCCCTCGCGGGGCACAGATACGCAGTATTTT. This gives the protein CASSLTPSRGTDTQYF.

Concerning this clone: Other DNA sequences within the sample encode an identical CDR3. The gene calls are TRBV5-1 and TRBJ2-1; D unresolved. V shed 1 base and J shed 7 bases, with 6 bases lying between them. This CDR3 spans 12 amino acids. Germline values: CDR1 SGHRS, CDR2 YFSETQ. The CDR3 coding sequence is TGCGCCAGCAGCTTGATGGGGAATGAGCAGTTCTTC. It encodes CASSLMGNEQFF.

The chain joins TRBV6-1 to TRBJ1-1, with 7 bases fitting TRBD1. The CDR3 is 15 residues long. The ends lost 10 bases at V and 4 bases at J; junction bases unmatched: 15. Germline assignment: CDR1 MNHNS and CDR2 SASEGT. The CDR3 region has the DNA TGTGCCACTCTAACCCCGACAGGGCGAGGCACTGAAGCTTTCTTT. Translation: CATLTPTGRGTEAFF.

The chain combines TRBV6-1 with TRBJ2-1; weak D call: TRBD1 (7 bases). This CDR3 is built from 12 residues. Germline V gene sequence: CDR1 MNHNS, CDR2 SASEGT. Deletions cut 6 bases from V and 12 bases from J, with 15 bases between. CDR3 nucleotides: TGTGCCAGCAGCTCTGACAGGGAGGCGCAGTTCTTC. Its translation: CASSSDREAQFF.